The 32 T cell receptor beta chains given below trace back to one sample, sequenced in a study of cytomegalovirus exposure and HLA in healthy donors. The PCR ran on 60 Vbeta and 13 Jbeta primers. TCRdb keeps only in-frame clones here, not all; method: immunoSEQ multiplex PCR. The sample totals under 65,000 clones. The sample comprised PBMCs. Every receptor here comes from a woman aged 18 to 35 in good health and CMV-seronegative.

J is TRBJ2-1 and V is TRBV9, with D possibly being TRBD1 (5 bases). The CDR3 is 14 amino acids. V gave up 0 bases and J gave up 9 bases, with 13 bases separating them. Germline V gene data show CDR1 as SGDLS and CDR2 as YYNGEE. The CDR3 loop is CASSVELGVAEQFF. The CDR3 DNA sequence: TGTGCCAGCAGCGTAGAGTTAGGGGTGGCTGAGCAGTTCTTC. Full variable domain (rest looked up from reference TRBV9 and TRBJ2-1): DSGVTQTPKHLITATGQRVTLRCSPRSGDLSVYWYQQSLDQGLQFLIQYYNGEERAKGNILERFSAQQFPDLHSELNLSSLELGDSALYFCASSVELGVAEQFFGPGTRLTVL.

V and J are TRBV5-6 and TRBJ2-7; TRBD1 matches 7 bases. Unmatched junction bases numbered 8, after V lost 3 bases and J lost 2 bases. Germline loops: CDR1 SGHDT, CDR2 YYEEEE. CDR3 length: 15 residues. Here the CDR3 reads CASSSKRGLAYEQYF. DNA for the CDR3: TGTGCCAGCAGCTCGAAGAGGGGGCTTGCCTACGAGCAGTACTTC.

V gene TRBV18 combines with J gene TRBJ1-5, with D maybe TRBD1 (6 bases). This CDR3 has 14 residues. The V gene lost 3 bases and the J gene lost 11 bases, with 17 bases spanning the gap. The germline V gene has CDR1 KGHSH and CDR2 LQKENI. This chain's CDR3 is CASSPSDSPGSQHF. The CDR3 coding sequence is TGTGCCAGCTCACCTTCGGACAGCCCAGGGTCCCAGCATTTT.

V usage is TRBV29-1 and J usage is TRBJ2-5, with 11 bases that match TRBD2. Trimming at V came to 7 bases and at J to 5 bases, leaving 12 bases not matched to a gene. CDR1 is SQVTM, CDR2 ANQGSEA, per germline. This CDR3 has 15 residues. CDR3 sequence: CSAVGLAGGVETQYF. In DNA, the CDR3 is TGCAGCGCCGTCGGTCTAGCGGGGGGCGTGGAGACCCAGTACTTC. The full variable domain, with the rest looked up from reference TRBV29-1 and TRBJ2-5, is SAVISQKPSRDICQRGTSLTIQCQVDSQVTMMFWYRQQPGQSLTLIATANQGSEATYESGFVIDKFPISRPNLTFSTLTVSNMSPEDSSIYLCSAVGLAGGVETQYFGPGTRLLVL.

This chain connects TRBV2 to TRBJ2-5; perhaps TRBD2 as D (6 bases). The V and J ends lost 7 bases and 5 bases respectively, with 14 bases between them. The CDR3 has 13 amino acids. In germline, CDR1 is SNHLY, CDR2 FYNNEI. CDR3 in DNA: TGTGCCAGCATTGATGGGGGGTCGGAGACCCAGTACTTC. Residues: CASIDGGSETQYF.

The CDR3 DNA sequence: TGTGCCAGCAGTGACTCCGCGGGACAGCCCACAGATACGCAGTATTTT. This encodes CASSDSAGQPTDTQYF. V and J are TRBV6-4 and TRBJ2-3, with a possible D match to TRBD1 (7 bases). V dropped 0 bases and J dropped 2 bases, with 12 bases sitting between them. CDR3 length equals 16 residues. Germline V lookup: CDR1 MRHNA, CDR2 SNTAGT.

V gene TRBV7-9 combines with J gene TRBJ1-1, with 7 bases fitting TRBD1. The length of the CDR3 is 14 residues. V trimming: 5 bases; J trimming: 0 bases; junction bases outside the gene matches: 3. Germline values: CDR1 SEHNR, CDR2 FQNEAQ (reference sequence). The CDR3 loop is CASSGGGLNTEAFF. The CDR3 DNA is TGTGCCAGCAGCGGAGGGGGCTTGAACACTGAAGCTTTCTTT.

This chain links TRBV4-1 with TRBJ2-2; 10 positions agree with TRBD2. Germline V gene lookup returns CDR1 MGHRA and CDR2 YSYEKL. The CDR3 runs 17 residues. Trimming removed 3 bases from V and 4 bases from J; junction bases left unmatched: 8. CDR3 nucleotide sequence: TGCGCCAGCAGCCACCCGCTAGCGGGGGTGGTCACCGGGGAGCTGTTTTTT. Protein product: CASSHPLAGVVTGELFF.

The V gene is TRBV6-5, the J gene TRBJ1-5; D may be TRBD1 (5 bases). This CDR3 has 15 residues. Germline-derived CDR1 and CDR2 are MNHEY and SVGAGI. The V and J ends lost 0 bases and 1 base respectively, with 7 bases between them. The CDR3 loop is CASSYSQGSNQPQHF. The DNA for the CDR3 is TGTGCCAGCAGTTACTCGCAGGGAAGCAATCAGCCCCAGCATTTT.

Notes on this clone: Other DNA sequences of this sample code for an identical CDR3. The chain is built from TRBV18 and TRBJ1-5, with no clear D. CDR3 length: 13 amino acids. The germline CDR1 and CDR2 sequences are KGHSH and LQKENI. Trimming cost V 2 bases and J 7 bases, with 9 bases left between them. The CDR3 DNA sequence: TGTGCCAGCTCACCAGTCAGCGGACAGCCCCAGCATTTT. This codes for CASSPVSGQPQHF. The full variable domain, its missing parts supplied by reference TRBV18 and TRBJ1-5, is NAGVMQNPRHLVRRRGQEARLRCSPMKGHSHVYWYRQLPEEGLKFMVYLQKENIIDESGMPKERFSAEFPKEGPSILRIQQVVRGDSAAYFCASSPVSGQPQHFGDGTRLSIL.

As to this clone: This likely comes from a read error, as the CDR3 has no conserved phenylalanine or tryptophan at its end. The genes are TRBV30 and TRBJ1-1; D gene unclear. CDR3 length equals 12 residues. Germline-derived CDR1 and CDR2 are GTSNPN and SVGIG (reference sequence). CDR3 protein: CAWAVMNTEAFS. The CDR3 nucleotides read TGTGCTTGGGCGGTCATGAACACTGAAGCTTTCTCT.

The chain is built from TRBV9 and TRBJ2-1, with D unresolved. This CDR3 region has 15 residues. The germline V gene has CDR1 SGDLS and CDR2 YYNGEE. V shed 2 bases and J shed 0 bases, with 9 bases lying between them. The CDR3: CASSVGTSSYNEQFF. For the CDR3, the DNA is TGTGCCAGCAGCGTTGGTACGAGCTCCTACAATGAGCAGTTCTTC.

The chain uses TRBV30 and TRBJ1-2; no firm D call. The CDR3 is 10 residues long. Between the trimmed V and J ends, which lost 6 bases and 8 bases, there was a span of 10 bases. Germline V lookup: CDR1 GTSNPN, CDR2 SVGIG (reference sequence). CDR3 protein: CACPEGGYTF. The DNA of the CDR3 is TGTGCCTGCCCGGAGGGCGGCTACACCTTC.

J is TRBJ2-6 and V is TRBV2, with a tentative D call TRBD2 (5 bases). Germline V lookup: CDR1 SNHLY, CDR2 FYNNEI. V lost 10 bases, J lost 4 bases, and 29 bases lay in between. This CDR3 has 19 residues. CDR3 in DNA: TGTGCCACCCAGAGGGTAGGGTTTGGGGAGCTGTGGGGGGCCAACGTCCTGACTTTC. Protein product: CATQRVGFGELWGANVLTF.

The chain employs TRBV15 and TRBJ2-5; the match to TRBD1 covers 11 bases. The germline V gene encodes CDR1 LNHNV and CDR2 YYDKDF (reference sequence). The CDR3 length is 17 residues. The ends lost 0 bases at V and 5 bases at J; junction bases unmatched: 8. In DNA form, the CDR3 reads TGTGCCACCAGCAGAGATAGTTCGGGACAGGGGGTGGAGACCCAGTACTTC. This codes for CATSRDSSGQGVETQYF.

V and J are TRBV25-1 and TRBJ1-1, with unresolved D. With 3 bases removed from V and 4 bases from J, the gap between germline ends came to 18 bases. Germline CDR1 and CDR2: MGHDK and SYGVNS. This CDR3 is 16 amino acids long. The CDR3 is CASSDYPGKRGTEAFF. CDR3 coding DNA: TGTGCCAGCAGTGACTATCCGGGAAAGAGAGGCACTGAAGCTTTCTTT.

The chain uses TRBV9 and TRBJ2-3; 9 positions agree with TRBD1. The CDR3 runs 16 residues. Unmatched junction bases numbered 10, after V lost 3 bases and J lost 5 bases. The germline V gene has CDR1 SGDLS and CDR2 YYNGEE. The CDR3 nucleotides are TGTGCCAGCAGCGCCGCGCCGGGACAGGGTATAGATACGCAGTATTTT. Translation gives CASSAAPGQGIDTQYF.

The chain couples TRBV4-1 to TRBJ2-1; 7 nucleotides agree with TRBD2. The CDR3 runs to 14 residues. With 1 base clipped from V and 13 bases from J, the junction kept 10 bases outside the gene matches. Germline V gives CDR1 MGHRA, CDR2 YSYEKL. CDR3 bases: TGCGCCAGCAGCCAAGTGAGGGGACCGGGACTACAGTTCTTC. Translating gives CASSQVRGPGLQFF.

CDR3 amino acids: CASSVGRGPFSYEQYF. The CDR3 region has the DNA TGTGCCAGCAGCGTAGGGCGGGGGCCCTTCTCCTACGAGCAGTACTTC. The chain joins TRBV9 to TRBJ2-7; a possible D gene is TRBD2 (7 bases). CDR1 is SGDLS and CDR2 is YYNGEE in the germline V gene. There are 16 residues in the CDR3. V was clipped by 0 bases and J by 0 bases, with 13 bases between them.

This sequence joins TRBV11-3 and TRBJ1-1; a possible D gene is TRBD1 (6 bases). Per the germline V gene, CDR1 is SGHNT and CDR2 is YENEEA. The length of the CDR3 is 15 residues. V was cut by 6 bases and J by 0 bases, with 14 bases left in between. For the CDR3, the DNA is TGTGCCAGCAGGCCTACAGGGAACATGAACACTGAAGCTTTCTTT. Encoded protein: CASRPTGNMNTEAFF.

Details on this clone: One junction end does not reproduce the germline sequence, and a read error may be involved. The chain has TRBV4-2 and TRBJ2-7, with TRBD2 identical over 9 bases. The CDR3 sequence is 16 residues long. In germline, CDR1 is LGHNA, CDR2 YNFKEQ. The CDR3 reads CASSRSWTSASHEQYF. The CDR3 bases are TGTGCCAGCAGCCGATCCTGGACTAGCGCCTCCCACGAGCAGTACTTC.

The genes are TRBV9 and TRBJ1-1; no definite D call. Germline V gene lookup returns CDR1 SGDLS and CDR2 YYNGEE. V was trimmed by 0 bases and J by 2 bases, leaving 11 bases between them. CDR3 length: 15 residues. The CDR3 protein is CASSVAGRLNTEAFF. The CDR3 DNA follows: TGTGCCAGCAGCGTAGCAGGCCGGCTTAACACTGAAGCTTTCTTT.

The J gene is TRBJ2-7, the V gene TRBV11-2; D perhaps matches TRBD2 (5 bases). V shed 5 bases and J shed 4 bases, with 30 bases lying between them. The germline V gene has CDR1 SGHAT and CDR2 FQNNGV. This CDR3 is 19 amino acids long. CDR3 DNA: TGTGCCAGCAGCCCCGGACTGGTATTGAGTGATCGCACTACATACGAGCAGTACTTC. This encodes CASSPGLVLSDRTTYEQYF.

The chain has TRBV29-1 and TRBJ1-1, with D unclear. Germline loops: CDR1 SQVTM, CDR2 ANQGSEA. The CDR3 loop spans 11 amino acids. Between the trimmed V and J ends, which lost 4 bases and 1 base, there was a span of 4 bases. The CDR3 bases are TGCAGCGTTGTAAAGAACACTGAAGCTTTCTTT. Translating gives CSVVKNTEAFF.

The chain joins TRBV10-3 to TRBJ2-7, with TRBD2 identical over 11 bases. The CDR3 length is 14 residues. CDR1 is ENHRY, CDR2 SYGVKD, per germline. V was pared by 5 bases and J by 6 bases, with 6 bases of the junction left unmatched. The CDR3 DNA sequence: TGTGCCATCAGTTTGACCGGGACTAGCGGCGAGCAGTACTTC. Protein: CAISLTGTSGEQYF.

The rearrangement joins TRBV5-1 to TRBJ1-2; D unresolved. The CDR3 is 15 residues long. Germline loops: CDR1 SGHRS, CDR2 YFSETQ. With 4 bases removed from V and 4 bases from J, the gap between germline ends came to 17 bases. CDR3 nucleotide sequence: TGCGCCAGCAGCCCGGACTCCCTTAGGGCCTATGGCTACACCTTC. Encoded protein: CASSPDSLRAYGYTF.

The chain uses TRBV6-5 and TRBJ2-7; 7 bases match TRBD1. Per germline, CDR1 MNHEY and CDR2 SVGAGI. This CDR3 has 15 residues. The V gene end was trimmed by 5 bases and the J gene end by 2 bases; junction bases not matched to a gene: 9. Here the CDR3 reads CASSAASGQPYEQYF. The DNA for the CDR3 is TGTGCCAGCAGTGCTGCCTCGGGACAGCCCTACGAGCAGTACTTC.

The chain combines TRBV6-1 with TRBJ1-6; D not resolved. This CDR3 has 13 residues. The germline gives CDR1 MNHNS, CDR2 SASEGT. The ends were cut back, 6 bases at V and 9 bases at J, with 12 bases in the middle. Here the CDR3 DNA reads TGTGCCAGCAGACAAGACTCGGTTTCACCCCTCCACTTT. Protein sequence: CASRQDSVSPLHF.

The DNA of the CDR3 is TGTGCCAGCAGTGAGGGGGGGGCGAACACTGAAGCTTTCTTT. It yields the protein CASSEGGANTEAFF. V is TRBV2 and J is TRBJ1-1, with D perhaps TRBD1 (6 bases). V was pared by 3 bases and J by 1 base, with 9 bases between. The CDR3 is 14 amino acids. Germline values: CDR1 SNHLY, CDR2 FYNNEI.

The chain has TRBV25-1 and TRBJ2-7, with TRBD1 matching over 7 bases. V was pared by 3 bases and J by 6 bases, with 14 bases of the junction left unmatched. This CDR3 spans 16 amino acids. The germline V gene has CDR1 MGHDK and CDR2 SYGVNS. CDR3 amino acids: CASSDPRQGSMGEQYF. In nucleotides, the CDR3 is TGTGCCAGCAGTGACCCGAGACAGGGATCAATGGGCGAGCAGTACTTC.

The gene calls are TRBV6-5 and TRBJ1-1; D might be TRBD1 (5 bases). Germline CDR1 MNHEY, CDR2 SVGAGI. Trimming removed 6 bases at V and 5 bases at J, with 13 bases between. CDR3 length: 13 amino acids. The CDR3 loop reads CASSHDRWTEAFF. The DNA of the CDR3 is TGTGCCAGCAGCCACGACAGATGGACTGAAGCTTTCTTT.

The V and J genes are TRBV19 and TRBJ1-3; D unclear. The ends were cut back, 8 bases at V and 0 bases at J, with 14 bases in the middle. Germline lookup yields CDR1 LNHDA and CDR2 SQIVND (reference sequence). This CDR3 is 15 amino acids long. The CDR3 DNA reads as TGTGCCAGTGGGCCTCGGCAGCACTCTGGAAACACCATATATTTT. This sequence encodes CASGPRQHSGNTIYF.